The present T cell receptor (beta chain) was sequenced within a study of blood T cell repertoires in COVID-19. Patients at the Seattle site were enrolled during active infection and followed longitudinally. Germline V lookup: CDR1 SGHVS, CDR2 FNYEAQ. CDR3 length: 15 amino acids. Trimming removed 1 base at V and 0 bases at J, with 4 bases between. Libraries were prepared by immunoSEQ multiplex PCR; TCRdb keeps only in-frame clonotypes and omits some of them. The sample lists about 180,000 clones, roughly 81% seen once, with approximately 10% in the top ten. The TCR comes from a woman older than 75 with COVID-19, enrolled during active disease. The chain links TRBV7-6 to TRBJ1-6; D uncertain. The sample was peripheral blood. CDR3 nucleotide sequence: TGTGCCAGCAGCTTAGGACTCTCCTATAATTCACCCCTCCACTTT. It translates to CASSLGLSYNSPLHF.